Following are 27 T cell receptor beta chains from one sample sequenced in a study of early stage breast cancer tumors. This table comes from immunoSEQ multiplex PCR, and its TCRdb copy is limited to in-frame clones, with some not included. The sample carries tens of thousands of clones, approximately 90% recorded once. The specimen was blood. Receptors were obtained from a person aged 65-85 years with breast cancer.

The chain combines TRBV10-1 with TRBJ2-1; 9 nucleotides agree with TRBD1. This CDR3 has 16 residues. Germline trimming cut 4 bases from V and 2 bases from J; bases unmatched to any gene: 6. The germline V gene has CDR1 WNHNN and CDR2 SYGVQD (reference sequence). The CDR3: CASSVTTGGAYNEQFF. For the CDR3, the DNA is TGCGCCAGCAGTGTCACCACAGGGGGCGCCTACAATGAGCAGTTCTTC.

This chain links TRBV19 with TRBJ1-2; D uncertain. The ends were cut back, 6 bases at V and 3 bases at J, with 23 bases in the middle. Looked up from germline, CDR1 is LNHDA and CDR2 is SQIVND (reference sequence). There are 17 residues in the CDR3. The CDR3 bases are TGTGCCAGTAGGATTAGACCGGGAAACCAACCCTACTATGGCTACACCTTC. It codes for CASRIRPGNQPYYGYTF.

The V call is TRBV23-1, the J call TRBJ1-5, with TRBD1 identical over 7 bases. TRBV23-1 is identified as an open reading frame with a role that is uncertain. The CDR3 spans 15 residues. With V trimmed by 4 bases and J by 7 bases, 10 bases remained unmatched. In DNA, the CDR3 is TGCGCCAGCAGTCCGACCGACAGGGTTGGACAGCCCCAGCATTTT. This sequence encodes CASSPTDRVGQPQHF.

The chain is built from TRBV19 and TRBJ1-4, with TRBD1 identical over 9 bases. V gave up 5 bases and J gave up 4 bases; unmatched junction bases: 8. The CDR3 totals 16 residues. The germline V gene encodes CDR1 LNHDA and CDR2 SQIVND (reference sequence). CDR3 sequence: CASSAARQGGNEKLFF. The CDR3 nucleotides read TGTGCCAGTAGTGCCGCGAGACAGGGGGGTAATGAAAAACTGTTTTTT.

This sequence joins TRBV7-2 and TRBJ2-3; 9 positions match TRBD2. This CDR3 region has 15 residues. Trimming at V came to 5 bases and at J to 4 bases, leaving 7 bases not matched to a gene. CDR1 and CDR2 from the germline V gene are SGHTA and FQGNSA. CDR3 coding DNA: TGTGCCAGCAGCCTCCGACTAGCGGTTCCAGATACGCAGTATTTT. Its translation is CASSLRLAVPDTQYF.

For the CDR3, the DNA is TGTGCCAGCAGTGGGGATGGACTAGCGGGGGCCTTTAGCTCCTACGAGCAGTACTTC. Its protein product is CASSGDGLAGAFSSYEQYF. The chain carries TRBV6-1 and TRBJ2-7; 13 bases map to TRBD2. V shed 4 bases and J 0 bases; nucleotides not matched to a gene: 12. Germline CDR1 reads MNHNS; CDR2 reads SASEGT. CDR3 length: 19 amino acids.

For the CDR3, the DNA is TGTGCCAGCAGTGAATTGGGAGCGGGGCGAGGAGAGACCCAGTACTTC. Translating it yields CASSELGAGRGETQYF. The rearrangement links TRBV25-1 to TRBJ2-5, with TRBD2 matching 7 bases. The CDR3 sequence is 16 residues long. With 1 base clipped from V and 4 bases from J, the junction kept 9 bases outside the gene matches. The germline V gene encodes CDR1 MGHDK and CDR2 SYGVNS.

V and J are TRBV10-3 and TRBJ2-3; TRBD1 matches at 11 bases. Germline CDR1 and CDR2: ENHRY and SYGVKD. The CDR3 spans 16 residues. V shed 2 bases, J shed 3 bases, and the junction held 4 bases outside the gene matches. CDR3 in DNA: TGTGCCATCAGTGAGCTGGGGACAGGGGGAACAGATACGCAGTATTTT. It translates to CAISELGTGGTDTQYF.

The chain couples TRBV5-1 to TRBJ2-3, with a tentative D call TRBD2 (5 bases). There are 15 residues in the CDR3. Trimming pared 2 bases from V and 4 bases from J, leaving 14 bases between. The germline V gene encodes CDR1 SGHRS and CDR2 YFSETQ. The CDR3, as DNA: TGCGCCAGCAGCTTCAGTGGGAGTGTCGCAGATACGCAGTATTTT. It translates to CASSFSGSVADTQYF.

The chain couples TRBV27 to TRBJ2-7; the match to TRBD1 covers 8 bases. This CDR3 contains 14 residues. Germline loops: CDR1 MNHEY, CDR2 SMNVEV (reference sequence). The ends lost 2 bases at V and 3 bases at J; junction bases unmatched: 3. CDR3 in amino acids: CASSLQGANYEQYF. In DNA form, the CDR3 reads TGTGCCAGCAGTTTACAGGGGGCCAACTACGAGCAGTACTTC.

The rearrangement joins TRBV4-1 to TRBJ2-3, with 8 bases identical to TRBD2. Trimming took 1 base from V and 5 from J; bases not matched to a gene: 11. Germline values: CDR1 MGHRA, CDR2 YSYEKL. The CDR3 loop spans 17 amino acids. The CDR3 is CASSQVGSGGGRDTQYF. CDR3 DNA: TGCGCCAGCAGCCAAGTCGGAAGCGGGGGCGGACGAGATACGCAGTATTTT.

This rearrangement joins TRBV19 to TRBJ2-2; a possible D gene is TRBD2 (6 bases). Per the germline V gene, CDR1 is LNHDA and CDR2 is SQIVND (reference sequence). V was shortened by 7 bases and J by 0 bases, with 9 bases between the two germline ends. This CDR3 is built from 14 residues. The CDR3 DNA follows: TGTGCCAGTACCCCGGGGGCGAACACCGGGGAGCTGTTTTTT. Translating it yields CASTPGANTGELFF.

The V gene is TRBV4-1, the J gene TRBJ1-1; D might be TRBD1 (5 bases). The CDR3 has 14 amino acids. The germline V gene encodes CDR1 MGHRA and CDR2 YSYEKL. V dropped 1 base and J dropped 5 bases, with 11 bases sitting between them. CDR3 coding DNA: TGCGCCAGCAGCCAAGCGGGGGTGGGGACTGAAGCTTTCTTT. This codes for CASSQAGVGTEAFF.

This chain links TRBV5-8 with TRBJ2-2, with a tentative D call TRBD2 (5 bases). The CDR3 has 17 residues. V was pared by 0 bases and J by 3 bases, with 15 bases between. Germline V CDR1 and CDR2: SGHTS, YDEGEE. CDR3 protein: CASSLAPGSGDTGELFF. The CDR3 region has the DNA TGTGCCAGCAGCTTGGCACCGGGGTCTGGGGACACCGGGGAGCTGTTTTTT.

V and J are TRBV7-6 and TRBJ1-4; TRBD1 matches at 7 bases. The ends lost 1 base at V and 6 bases at J; junction bases unmatched: 2. Germline V gene data show CDR1 as SGHVS and CDR2 as FNYEAQ. The CDR3 spans 14 residues. The CDR3 sequence: CASSLDRGDEKLFF. The DNA for the CDR3 is TGTGCCAGCAGCTTAGACAGGGGAGATGAAAAACTGTTTTTT.

The genes are TRBV11-2 and TRBJ2-1; possibly TRBD2 for D (6 bases). Trimming left V 3 bases short and J 1 base short, with 16 bases between. CDR1 SGHAT and CDR2 FQNNGV come from the germline V gene. CDR3 length: 17 residues. The CDR3 nucleotides are TGTGCCAGCAGCTTGGGATCCGGGACTGGTTCCTACAATGAGCAGTTCTTC. Amino acids: CASSLGSGTGSYNEQFF.

This clone was counted between two and nine times. The chain joins TRBV9 to TRBJ1-5; 11 bases fit TRBD1. CDR1 is SGDLS and CDR2 is YYNGEE in the germline V gene. There are 14 residues in the CDR3. With 4 bases clipped from V and 6 bases from J, the junction kept 3 bases outside the gene matches. CDR3 coding DNA: TGTGCCAGCAGCCCCGGGACAGGGGGTCAGCCCCAGCATTTT. Translating gives CASSPGTGGQPQHF.

V is TRBV2 and J is TRBJ2-1, with D maybe TRBD2 (5 bases). Trimming removed 5 bases at V and 3 bases at J, with 11 bases between. Germline CDR1 is SNHLY and CDR2 is FYNNEI. This CDR3 comprises 14 residues. The CDR3: CASSRTSFYNEQFF. CDR3 coding DNA: TGTGCCAGCAGTCGTACTAGTTTCTACAATGAGCAGTTCTTC.

This chain connects TRBV18 to TRBJ2-7; D gene unclear. The CDR3 is made up of 14 amino acids. From germline, CDR1 is KGHSH and CDR2 LQKENI. The germline V and J ends were trimmed by 3 bases and 2 bases, with 11 bases remaining between them. In DNA, the CDR3 is TGTGCCAGCTCACCGGAGACGGCTACCTACGAGCAGTACTTC. Protein sequence: CASSPETATYEQYF.

The V gene is TRBV7-9, the J gene TRBJ2-5, with no clear D. This CDR3 is 14 amino acids long. CDR1 and CDR2 (germline): SEHNR, FQNEAQ (reference sequence). V was cut by 1 base and J by 4 bases, with 10 bases left in between. The CDR3 is CASSLGRKRETQYF. The CDR3 DNA sequence: TGTGCCAGCAGCTTAGGGCGGAAGAGAGAGACCCAGTACTTC.

This rearrangement joins TRBV19 to TRBJ1-2; 9 bases align to TRBD1. Trimming removed 6 bases from V and 3 bases from J; junction bases left unmatched: 2. The CDR3 length is 13 residues. Germline V gene sequence: CDR1 LNHDA, CDR2 SQIVND (reference sequence). This CDR3 is CASRRQGDYGYTF. CDR3 in DNA: TGTGCCAGTAGACGACAGGGGGACTATGGCTACACCTTC.

V usage is TRBV9 and J usage is TRBJ1-2, with 7 bases that match TRBD1. The CDR3 covers 15 residues. Germline V lookup: CDR1 SGDLS, CDR2 YYNGEE. V dropped 3 bases and J dropped 2; count of bases not matched to a gene: 7. CDR3 coding DNA: TGTGCCAGCAGCGAAGGGACAGCAGTAAACTATGGCTACACCTTC. This translates into CASSEGTAVNYGYTF.

In its sample, this clone was seen once. The rearrangement joins TRBV7-2 to TRBJ2-2; D is possibly TRBD2 (5 bases). Looked up from germline, CDR1 is SGHTA and CDR2 is FQGNSA. The CDR3 contains 14 residues. Trimming took 2 bases from V and 6 from J, leaving 10 bases between them. CDR3 DNA: TGTGCCAGCAGCTTATCTAGCTTGGCCGGGGAGCTGTTTTTT. As protein: CASSLSSLAGELFF.

This clone was counted only a few times. This rearrangement joins TRBV11-2 to TRBJ1-2, with TRBD1 matching 8 bases. Germline V gene data show CDR1 as SGHAT and CDR2 as FQNNGV. The V and J ends lost 5 bases and 7 bases, in that order; junction bases with no gene match: 12. The CDR3 has 15 amino acids. The CDR3 reads CASSLNGGQAAGYTF. The CDR3 coding sequence is TGTGCCAGCAGCCTAAACGGGGGACAGGCTGCTGGCTACACCTTC.

This chain uses TRBV27 with TRBJ1-2, with 7 positions matching TRBD1. Per germline, CDR1 MNHEY and CDR2 SMNVEV (reference sequence). The J segment lost 11 bases and the V segment lost 6 bases, leaving 18 bases of the junction unmatched. CDR3 length equals 15 residues. The CDR3 loop reads CASSLVGGAGVGYTF. The CDR3 coding sequence is TGTGCCAGCAGCCTAGTAGGGGGCGCCGGTGTTGGTTACACCTTC.

The rearrangement joins TRBV9 to TRBJ2-3; tentative D call: TRBD1 (6 bases). The germline gives CDR1 SGDLS, CDR2 YYNGEE. With 0 bases removed from V and 10 bases from J, the gap between germline ends came to 18 bases. The CDR3 runs 15 residues. CDR3 in DNA: TGTGCCAGCAGCGTAGTTCAGGGACACACCCAAGCGCAGTATTTT. Its protein is CASSVVQGHTQAQYF.

The chain employs TRBV12-5 and TRBJ2-3; TRBD1 might be the D (5 bases). There are 12 residues in the CDR3. In germline, CDR1 is LGHNT, CDR2 FRNRAP. V lost 6 bases, J lost 6 bases, and 10 bases lay in between. CDR3 sequence reads: CASGKGVDTQYF. CDR3 sequence (DNA): TGTGCTAGTGGCAAAGGGGTGGATACGCAGTATTTT.